This T cell receptor (beta chain) is from a study of regulatory T cells in long-lasting Graves disease. Investigators prepared the TCR beta libraries by applying iRepertoire HTBI primers and Arm-PCR of CDR3 regions. TCRdb itself ran the multiplex PCR reads through MiXCR, one entry per CDR3 protein. The table lists a few hundred thousand distinct CDR3 sequences, around 23% of them singletons. The CDR3 is 18 residues long. Germline-derived CDR1 and CDR2 are LGHDT and YNNKEL (reference sequence). On this clonotype itself: Its target is not known. A read error may explain this, as a much larger clone is one base away.

Time point of the sample: persistent/refractory GD, antithyroid drugs over 5 years with positive TRAb. After RNA was extracted from PBMCs, the TCR library was made from it. Findings and limits, study-wide: Researchers reported studying only peripheral blood, not thyroid tissue. Persistent patients shared more public clonotypes (roughly 3,000) than newly diagnosed patients (about 1,000).

The sample was peripheral blood mononuclear cells (PBMCs), taken when the disease was refractory, from a patient treated with antithyroid drugs. This clonotype originated in a female donor with Graves disease. The rearrangement uses TRBV3-1 and TRBJ1-4, with 7 bases fitting TRBD1. The chain's CDR3 is CAGSRRSGTVTTNEKLFF. The CDR3 nucleotides are TGTGCCGGCAGCCGGCGGTCAGGGACAGTCACAACTAATGAAAAACTGTTTTTT.